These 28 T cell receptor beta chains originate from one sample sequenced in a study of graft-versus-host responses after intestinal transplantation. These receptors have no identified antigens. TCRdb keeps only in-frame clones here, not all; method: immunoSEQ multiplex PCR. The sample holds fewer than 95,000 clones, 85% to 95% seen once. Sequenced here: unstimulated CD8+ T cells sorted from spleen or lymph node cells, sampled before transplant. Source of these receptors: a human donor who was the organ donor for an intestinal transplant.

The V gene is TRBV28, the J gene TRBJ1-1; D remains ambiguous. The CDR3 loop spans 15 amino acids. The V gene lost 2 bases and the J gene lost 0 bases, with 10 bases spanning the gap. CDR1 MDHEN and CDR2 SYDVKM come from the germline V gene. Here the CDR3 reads CASSLKSPMNTEAFF. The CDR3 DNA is TGTGCCAGCAGTTTAAAGAGCCCCATGAACACTGAAGCTTTCTTT.

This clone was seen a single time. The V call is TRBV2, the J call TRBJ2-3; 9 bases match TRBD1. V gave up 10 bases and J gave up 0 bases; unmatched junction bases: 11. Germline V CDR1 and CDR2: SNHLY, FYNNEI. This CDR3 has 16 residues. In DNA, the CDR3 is TGTGCCACTTCCGCCGGGACAGGGCTTAGCACAGATACGCAGTATTTT. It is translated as CATSAGTGLSTDTQYF.

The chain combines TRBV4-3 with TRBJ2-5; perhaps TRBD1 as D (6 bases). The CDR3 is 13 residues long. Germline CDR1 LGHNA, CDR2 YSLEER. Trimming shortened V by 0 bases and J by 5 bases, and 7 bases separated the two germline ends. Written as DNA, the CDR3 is TGCGCCAGCAGCCAAGATACAGGGGAGACCCAGTACTTC. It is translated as CASSQDTGETQYF.

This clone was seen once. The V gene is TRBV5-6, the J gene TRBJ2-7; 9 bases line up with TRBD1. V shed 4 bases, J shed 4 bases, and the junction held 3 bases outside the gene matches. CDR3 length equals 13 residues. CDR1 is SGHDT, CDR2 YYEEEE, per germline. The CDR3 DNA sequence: TGTGCCAGCAGCGCAGGACAGGGGTACGAGCAGTACTTC. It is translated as CASSAGQGYEQYF.

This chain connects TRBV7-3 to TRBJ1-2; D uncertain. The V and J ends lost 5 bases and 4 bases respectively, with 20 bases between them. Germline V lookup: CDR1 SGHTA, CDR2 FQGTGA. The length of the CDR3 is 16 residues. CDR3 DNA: TGTGCCAGCAGCGCCCATCGGATCATGCTAGGCTATGGCTACACCTTC. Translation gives CASSAHRIMLGYGYTF.

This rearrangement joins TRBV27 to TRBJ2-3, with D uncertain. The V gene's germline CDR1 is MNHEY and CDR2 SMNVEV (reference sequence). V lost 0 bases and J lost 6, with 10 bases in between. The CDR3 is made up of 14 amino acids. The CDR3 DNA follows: TGTGCCAGCAGTTTATCGGTCAGTACGGATACGCAGTATTTT. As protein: CASSLSVSTDTQYF.

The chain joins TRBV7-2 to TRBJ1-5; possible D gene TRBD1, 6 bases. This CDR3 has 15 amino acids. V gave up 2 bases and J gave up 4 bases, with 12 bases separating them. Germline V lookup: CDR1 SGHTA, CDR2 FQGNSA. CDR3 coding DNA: TGTGCCAGCAGCTTACCAGGGGACCTTAATCAGCCCCAGCATTTT. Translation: CASSLPGDLNQPQHF.

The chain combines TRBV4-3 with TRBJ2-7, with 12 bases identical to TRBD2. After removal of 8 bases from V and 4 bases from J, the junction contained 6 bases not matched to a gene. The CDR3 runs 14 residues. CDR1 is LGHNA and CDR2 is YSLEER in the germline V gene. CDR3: CASAPTSGGYEQYF. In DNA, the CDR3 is TGCGCCAGCGCCCCGACTAGCGGGGGTTACGAGCAGTACTTC.

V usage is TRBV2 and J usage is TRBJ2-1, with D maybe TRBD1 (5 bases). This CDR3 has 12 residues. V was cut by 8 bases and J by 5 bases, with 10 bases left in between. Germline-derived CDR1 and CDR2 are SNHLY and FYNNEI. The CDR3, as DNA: TGTGCCAGCCAGGGAAGCCACAATGAGCAGTTCTTC. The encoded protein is CASQGSHNEQFF.

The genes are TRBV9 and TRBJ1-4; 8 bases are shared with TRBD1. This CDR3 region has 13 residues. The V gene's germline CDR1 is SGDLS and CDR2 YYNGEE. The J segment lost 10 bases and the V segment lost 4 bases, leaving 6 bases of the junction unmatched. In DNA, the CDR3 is TGTGCCAGCAGCCCGGACAGGGCGGCAAAACTGTTTTTT. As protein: CASSPDRAAKLFF. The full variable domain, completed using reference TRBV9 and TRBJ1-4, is DSGVTQTPKHLITATGQRVTLRCSPRSGDLSVYWYQQSLDQGLQFLIQYYNGEERAKGNILERFSAQQFPDLHSELNLSSLELGDSALYFCASSPDRAAKLFFGSGTQLSVL.

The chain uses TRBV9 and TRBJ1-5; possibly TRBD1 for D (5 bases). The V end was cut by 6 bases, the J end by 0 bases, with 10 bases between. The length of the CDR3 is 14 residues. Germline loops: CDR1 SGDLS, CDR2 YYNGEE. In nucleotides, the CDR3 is TGTGCCAGCACCCCGGGGGTTAGCAATCAGCCCCAGCATTTT. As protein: CASTPGVSNQPQHF.

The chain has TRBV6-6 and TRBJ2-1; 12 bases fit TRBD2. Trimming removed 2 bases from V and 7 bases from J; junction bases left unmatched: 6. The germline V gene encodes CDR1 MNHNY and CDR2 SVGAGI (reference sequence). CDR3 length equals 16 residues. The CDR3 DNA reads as TGTGCCAGCAGTTACGATCTAGCGGGGGGGCAGAATGAGCAGTTCTTC. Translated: CASSYDLAGGQNEQFF.

The CDR3 bases are TGCGCCAGCAGCCAATCCTCGGTTCTGCTTGAAAAACTGTTTTTT. Residues: CASSQSSVLLEKLFF. The J gene is TRBJ1-4, the V gene TRBV4-3, with D hard to call. V lost 2 bases to trimming and J lost 7 bases, with 14 bases between them. CDR1 LGHNA and CDR2 YSLEER come from the germline V gene. The length of the CDR3 is 15 residues.

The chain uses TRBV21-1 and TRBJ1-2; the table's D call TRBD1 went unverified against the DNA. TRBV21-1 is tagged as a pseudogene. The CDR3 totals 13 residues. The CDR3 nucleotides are TGTGCCAGCAGGGAAGGCAGGGCCTATGGCTACACCTTC. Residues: CASREGRAYGYTF.

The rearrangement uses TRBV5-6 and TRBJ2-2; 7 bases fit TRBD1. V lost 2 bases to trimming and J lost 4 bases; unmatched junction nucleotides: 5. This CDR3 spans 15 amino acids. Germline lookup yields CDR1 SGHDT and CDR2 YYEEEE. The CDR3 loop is CASSLQGWGTGELFF. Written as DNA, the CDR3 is TGTGCCAGCAGCTTACAGGGGTGGGGCACCGGGGAGCTGTTTTTT. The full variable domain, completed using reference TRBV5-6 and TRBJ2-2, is DAGVTQSPTHLIKTRGQQVTLRCSPKSGHDTVSWYQQALGQGPQFIFQYYEEEERQRGNFPDRFSGHQFPNYSSELNVNALLLGDSALYLCASSLQGWGTGELFFGEGSRLTVL.

The CDR3 nucleotides are TGTGCCAGCAGCTTCCGGGGGGGCCCAGAGACCCAGTACTTC. This encodes CASSFRGGPETQYF. This chain links TRBV7-2 with TRBJ2-5; TRBD2 aligns across 8 bases. Germline assignment: CDR1 SGHTA and CDR2 FQGNSA. The J segment lost 4 bases and the V segment lost 3 bases, leaving 4 bases of the junction unmatched. This CDR3 is built from 14 residues.

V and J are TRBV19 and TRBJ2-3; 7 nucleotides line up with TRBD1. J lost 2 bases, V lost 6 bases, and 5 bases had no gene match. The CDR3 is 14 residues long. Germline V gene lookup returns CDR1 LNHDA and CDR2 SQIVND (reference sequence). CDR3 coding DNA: TGTGCCAGTAGGTTCGGGACAGACACAGATACGCAGTATTTT. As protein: CASRFGTDTDTQYF.

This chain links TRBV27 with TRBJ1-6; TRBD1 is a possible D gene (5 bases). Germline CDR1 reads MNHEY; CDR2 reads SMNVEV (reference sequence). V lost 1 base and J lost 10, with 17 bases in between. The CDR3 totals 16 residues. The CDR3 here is CASSLLPGRTYSPLHF. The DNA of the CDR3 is TGTGCCAGCAGTTTATTGCCAGGGAGGACTTACTCACCCCTCCACTTT.

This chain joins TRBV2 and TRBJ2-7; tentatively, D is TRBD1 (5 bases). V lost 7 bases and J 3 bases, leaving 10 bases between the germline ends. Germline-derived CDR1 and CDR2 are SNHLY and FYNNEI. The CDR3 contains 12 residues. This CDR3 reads CASNGQNYEQYF. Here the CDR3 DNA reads TGTGCCAGCAACGGACAAAACTACGAGCAGTACTTC.

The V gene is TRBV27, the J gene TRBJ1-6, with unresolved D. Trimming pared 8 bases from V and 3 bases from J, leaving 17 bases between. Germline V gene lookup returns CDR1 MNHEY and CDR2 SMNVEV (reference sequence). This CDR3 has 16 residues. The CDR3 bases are TGTGCCAGCCGACCACCCCCCGGGATCTATAATTCACCCCTCCACTTT. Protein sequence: CASRPPPGIYNSPLHF.

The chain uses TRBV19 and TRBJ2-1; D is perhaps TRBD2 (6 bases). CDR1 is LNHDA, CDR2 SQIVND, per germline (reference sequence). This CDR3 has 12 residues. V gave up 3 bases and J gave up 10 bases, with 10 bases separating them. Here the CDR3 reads CASSIMAGEQFF. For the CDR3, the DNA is TGTGCCAGTAGTATTATGGCGGGGGAGCAGTTCTTC.

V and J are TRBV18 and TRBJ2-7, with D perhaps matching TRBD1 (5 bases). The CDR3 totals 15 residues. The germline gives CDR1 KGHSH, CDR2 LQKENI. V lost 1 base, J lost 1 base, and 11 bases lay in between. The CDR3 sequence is CASSPQSKGSYEQYF. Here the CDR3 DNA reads TGTGCCAGCTCACCACAGTCTAAGGGGTCCTACGAGCAGTACTTC.

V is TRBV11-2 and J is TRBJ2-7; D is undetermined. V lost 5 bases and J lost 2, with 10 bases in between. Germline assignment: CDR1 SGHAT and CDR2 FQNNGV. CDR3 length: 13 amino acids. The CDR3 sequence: CASSPTSAYEQYF. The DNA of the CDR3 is TGTGCCAGCAGCCCTACTTCGGCCTACGAGCAGTACTTC.

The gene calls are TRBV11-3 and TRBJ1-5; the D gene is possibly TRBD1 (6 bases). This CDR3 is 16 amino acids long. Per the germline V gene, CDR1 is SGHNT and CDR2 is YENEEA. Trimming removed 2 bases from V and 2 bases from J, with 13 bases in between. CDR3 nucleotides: TGTGCCAGCAGCTTACTCCAAGCAGGGGGCAATCAGCCCCAGCATTTT. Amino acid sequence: CASSLLQAGGNQPQHF.

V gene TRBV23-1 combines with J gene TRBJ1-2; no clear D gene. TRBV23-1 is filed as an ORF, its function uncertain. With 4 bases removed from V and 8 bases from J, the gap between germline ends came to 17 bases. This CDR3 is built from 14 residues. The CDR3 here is CASSRSRGPRGYTF. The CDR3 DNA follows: TGCGCCAGCAGTCGATCGCGAGGCCCGAGGGGCTACACCTTC.

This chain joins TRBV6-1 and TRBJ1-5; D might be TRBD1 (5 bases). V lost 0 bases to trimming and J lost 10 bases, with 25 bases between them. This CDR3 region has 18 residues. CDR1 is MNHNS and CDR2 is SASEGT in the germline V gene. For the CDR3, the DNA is TGTGCCAGCAGTGAAGCGCCCTGGGGCGGATCACTGAGGCGACCCCAGCATTTT. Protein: CASSEAPWGGSLRRPQHF.

CDR3 in DNA: TGTGCCAGCAGCCCTCCGGGACAGGGCTACGAGCAGTACTTC. It encodes CASSPPGQGYEQYF. The chain employs TRBV4-2 and TRBJ2-7; the match to TRBD1 covers 9 bases. The CDR3 consists of 14 residues. Germline CDR1 is LGHNA and CDR2 is YNFKEQ. Trimming cost V 4 bases and J 3 bases; bases outside gene matches: 4.

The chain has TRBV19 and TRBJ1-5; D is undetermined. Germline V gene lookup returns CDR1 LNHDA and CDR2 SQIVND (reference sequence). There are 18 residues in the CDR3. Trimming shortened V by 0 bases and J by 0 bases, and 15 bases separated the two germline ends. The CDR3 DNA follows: TGTGCCAGTAGTATAGATGTAGATCGAGAATATAGCAATCAGCCCCAGCATTTT. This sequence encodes CASSIDVDREYSNQPQHF.